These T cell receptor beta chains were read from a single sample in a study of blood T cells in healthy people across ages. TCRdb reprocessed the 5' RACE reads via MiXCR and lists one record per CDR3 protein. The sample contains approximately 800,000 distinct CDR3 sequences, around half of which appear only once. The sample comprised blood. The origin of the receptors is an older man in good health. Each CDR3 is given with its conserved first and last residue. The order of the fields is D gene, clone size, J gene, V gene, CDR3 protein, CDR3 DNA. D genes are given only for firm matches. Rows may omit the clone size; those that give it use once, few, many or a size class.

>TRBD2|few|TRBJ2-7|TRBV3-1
CASSLTSGRGFSSYEQYF
TGTGCCAGCAGCCTGACTAGCGGGAGGGGATTTAGCTCCTACGAGCAGTACTTC
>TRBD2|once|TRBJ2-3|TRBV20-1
CSAKPGLTRDTQYF
TGCAGTGCCAAACCGGGACTAACTAGAGATACGCAGTATTTT
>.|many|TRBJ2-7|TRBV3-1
CASSRSRGGGEQYF
TGTGCCAGCAGCCGGTCAAGAGGGGGAGGCGAGCAGTACTTC
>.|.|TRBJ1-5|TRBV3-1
CASSSRGGGQPQHF
TGTGCCAGCAGCTCGCGGGGGGGCGGGCAGCCCCAGCATTTT
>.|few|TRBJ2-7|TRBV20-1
CSASQPGLKNEQYF
TGCAGTGCTAGCCAACCGGGGCTAAAAAACGAGCAGTACTTC
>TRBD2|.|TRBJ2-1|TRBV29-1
CSVGTSGTVETQFF
TGCAGCGTCGGGACTAGCGGGACCGTGGAGACCCAGTTCTTC
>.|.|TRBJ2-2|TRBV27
CASSLGNTGTGELFF
TGTGCCAGCAGTTTGGGGAATACCGGCACCGGGGAGCTGTTTTTT
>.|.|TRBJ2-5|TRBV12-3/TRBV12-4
CAAGRAGETQYF
TGTGCCGCCGGTCGGGCCGGCGAGACCCAGTACTTC
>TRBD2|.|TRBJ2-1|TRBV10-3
CAISEREDYNEQFF
TGTGCCATCAGTGAGCGGGAGGACTACAATGAGCAGTTCTTC
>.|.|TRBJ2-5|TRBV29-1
CSVEGGYETQYF
TGCAGCGTTGAAGGGGGGTATGAGACCCAGTACTTC
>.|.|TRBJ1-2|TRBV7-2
CASSLLRGAYGYTF
TGTGCCAGCAGCCTCCTCCGGGGGGCGTATGGCTACACCTTC
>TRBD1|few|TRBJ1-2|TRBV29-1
CSVEDLGQGPFVYGYTF
TGCAGCGTTGAAGACCTGGGACAGGGGCCATTCGTGTATGGCTACACCTTC
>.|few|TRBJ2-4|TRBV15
CATSLGAAEEQYF
TGTGCCACCAGTCTCGGGGCAGCGGAGGAGCAGTACTTC
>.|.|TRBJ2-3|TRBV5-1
CASSPRSRQGTDTQYF
TGCGCCAGCAGCCCGAGGTCCCGCCAGGGCACAGATACGCAGTATTTT
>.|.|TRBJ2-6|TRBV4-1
CASSQVGTGANVLTF
TGCGCCAGCAGCCAAGTGGGGACTGGGGCCAACGTCCTGACTTTC
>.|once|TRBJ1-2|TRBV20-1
CSARGEETGSYGYTF
TGCAGTGCTAGAGGGGAAGAGACGGGTTCCTATGGCTACACCTTC
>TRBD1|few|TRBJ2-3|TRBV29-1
CSVEGQGARDRYAYF
TGCAGCGTTGAGGGACAGGGTGCACGGGACAGATACGCGTATTTT
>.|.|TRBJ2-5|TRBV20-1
CSARSGTGGKTQYF
TGCAGTGCTAGATCCGGGACTGGGGGGAAGACCCAGTACTTC
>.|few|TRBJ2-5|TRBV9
CASSAGTHPEKTQYF
TGTGCCAGCAGCGCCGGGACCCACCCGGAGAAGACCCAGTACTTC
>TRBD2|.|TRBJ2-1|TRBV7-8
CASSPDGTSGSNEQFF
TGTGCCAGCAGCCCTGACGGGACTAGCGGGAGTAATGAGCAGTTCTTC
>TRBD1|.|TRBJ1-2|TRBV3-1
CASSRETGARAYGYTF
TGTGCCAGCAGCCGAGAGACAGGGGCGCGGGCTTATGGCTACACCTTC
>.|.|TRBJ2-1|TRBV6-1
CASSSYKEQFF
TGTGCCAGCAGTTCATACAAGGAGCAGTTCTTC
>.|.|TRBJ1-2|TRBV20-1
CSAPDGYTF
TGCAGTGCTCCCGATGGCTACACCTTC
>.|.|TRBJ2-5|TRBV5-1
CASSVGRSETQYF
TGCGCCAGCAGCGTGGGTCGGTCAGAGACCCAGTACTTC
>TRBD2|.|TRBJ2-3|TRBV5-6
CASSPAGGDTDTQYF
TGTGCCAGCAGCCCCGCGGGGGGAGACACAGATACGCAGTATTTT
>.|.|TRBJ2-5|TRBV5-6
CASSLVPRGETQYF
TGTGCCAGCAGCTTGGTCCCCAGGGGAGAGACCCAGTACTTC
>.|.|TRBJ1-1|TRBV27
CASSLSTALGDKAFF
TGTGCCAGCAGTTTATCGACAGCCCTTGGCGATAAAGCTTTCTTT
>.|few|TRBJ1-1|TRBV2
CASSPRTANTEAFF
TGTGCCAGCAGTCCGCGGACAGCGAACACTGAAGCTTTCTTT
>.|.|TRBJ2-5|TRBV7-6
CASSFGDRSEQYF
TGTGCCAGCAGCTTTGGAGACCGTTCTGAACAGTACTTC
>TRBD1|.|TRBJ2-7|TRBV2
CASKTGGSYEQYF
TGTGCCAGCAAGACAGGGGGTTCCTACGAGCAGTACTTC
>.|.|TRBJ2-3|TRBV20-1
CSASPPEGLAFRGAQYF
TGCAGTGCTAGCCCTCCCGAGGGGCTAGCGTTCCGTGGGGCGCAGTATTTT
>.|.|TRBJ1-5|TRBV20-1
CSARAEYSNQPQHF
TGCAGTGCTAGGGCTGAGTATAGCAATCAGCCCCAGCATTTT
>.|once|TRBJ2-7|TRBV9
CASSVGPSRTGLSYEQYF
TGTGCCAGCAGCGTAGGCCCCTCCCGGACTGGACTCTCCTACGAGCAGTACTTC
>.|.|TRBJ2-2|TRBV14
CASSQARAGELFF
TGTGCCAGCAGCCAAGCGAGGGCCGGGGAGCTGTTTTTT
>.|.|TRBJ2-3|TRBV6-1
CASSPRPDTQYF
TGTGCCAGCAGTCCCCGTCCAGATACGCAGTATTTT
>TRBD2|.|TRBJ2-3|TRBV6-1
CASTYRRGLAATTDTQYF
TGTGCCAGCACCTACCGCCGTGGACTAGCGGCTACCACAGATACGCAGTATTTT
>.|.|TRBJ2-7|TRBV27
CASSLTGQPEQYF
TGTGCCAGCAGTTTGACGGGGCAGCCCGAGCAGTACTTC
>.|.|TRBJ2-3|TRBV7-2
CASSSFTRPNAYF
TGTGCCAGCAGCTCGTTTACTAGACCAAACGCGTATTTT
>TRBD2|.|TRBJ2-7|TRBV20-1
CSASPGTSLSYEQYF
TGCAGTGCTAGTCCCGGGACTAGCCTCTCCTACGAGCAGTACTTC
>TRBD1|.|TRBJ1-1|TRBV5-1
CASSPHDRAGTEAFF
TGCGCCAGCAGCCCACATGACAGGGCAGGCACTGAAGCTTTCTTT